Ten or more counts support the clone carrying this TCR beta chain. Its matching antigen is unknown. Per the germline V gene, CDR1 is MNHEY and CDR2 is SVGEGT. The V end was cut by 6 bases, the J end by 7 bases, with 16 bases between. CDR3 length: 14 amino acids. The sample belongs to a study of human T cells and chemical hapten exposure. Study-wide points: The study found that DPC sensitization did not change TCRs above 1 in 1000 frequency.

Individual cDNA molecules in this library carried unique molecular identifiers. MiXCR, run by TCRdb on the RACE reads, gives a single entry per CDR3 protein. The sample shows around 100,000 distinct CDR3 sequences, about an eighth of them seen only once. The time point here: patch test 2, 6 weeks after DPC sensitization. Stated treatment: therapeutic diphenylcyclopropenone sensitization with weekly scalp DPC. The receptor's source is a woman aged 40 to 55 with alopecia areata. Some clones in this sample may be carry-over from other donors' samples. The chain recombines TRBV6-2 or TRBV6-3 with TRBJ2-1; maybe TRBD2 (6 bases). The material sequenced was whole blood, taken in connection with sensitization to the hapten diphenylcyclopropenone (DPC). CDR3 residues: CASRPTSTENEQFF. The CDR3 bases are TGTGCCAGCAGGCCGACTAGTACGGAAAATGAGCAGTTCTTC.